This T cell receptor beta chain came from a study of blood T cells in healthy people across ages. Study observations and caveats: Naive CD4+ cell counts and diversity both ran higher in long-lived than in aged donors. A roughly linear age-dependent decrease characterized TCR beta diversity per million T cells.

Isolation recovered at least 6 million PBMCs from every sample. Alongside a J-beta primer mix, a sample-barcoded 5' primer served in a second PCR lasting roughly 6 to 11 cycles. TCRdb re-called the 5' RACE reads through MiXCR, storing one row per CDR3 protein. Of roughly 700,000 distinct CDR3 sequences listed, roughly 32% are singletons. The junction had 9 bases not matched to a gene; V was cut back by 4 bases and J by 7 bases. CDR3 size: 16 residues. Germline loops: CDR1 SEHNR, CDR2 FQNEAQ (reference sequence). There are many counts of this clonotype. Its antigen is not identified. The receptor comes from a woman aged 80 or over in good health. J is TRBJ2-1 and V is TRBV7-9; 11 bases match TRBD2. Material: blood. The CDR3 reads CASSSTSGAPHNEQFF. CDR3 nucleotide sequence: TGTGCCAGCAGCTCGACTAGCGGGGCTCCCCATAATGAGCAGTTCTTC. The complete variable domain, with remaining parts taken from reference TRBV7-9 and TRBJ2-1, reads DTGVSQNPRHKITKRGQNVTFRCDPISEHNRLYWYRQTLGQGPEFLTYFQNEAQLEKSRLLSDRFSAERPKGSFSTLEIQRTEQGDSAMYLCASSSTSGAPHNEQFFGPGTRLTVL.